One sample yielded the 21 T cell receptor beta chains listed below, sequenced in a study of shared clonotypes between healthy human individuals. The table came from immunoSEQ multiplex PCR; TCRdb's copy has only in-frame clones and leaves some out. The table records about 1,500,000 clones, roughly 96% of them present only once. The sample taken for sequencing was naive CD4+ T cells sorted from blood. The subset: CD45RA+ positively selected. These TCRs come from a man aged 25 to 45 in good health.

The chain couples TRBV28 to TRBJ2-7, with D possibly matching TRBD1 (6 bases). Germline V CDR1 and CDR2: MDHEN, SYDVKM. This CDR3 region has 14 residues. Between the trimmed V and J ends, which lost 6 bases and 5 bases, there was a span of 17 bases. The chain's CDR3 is CASSRVTTGNEQYF. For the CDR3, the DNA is TGTGCCAGCAGCCGGGTAACGACAGGAAACGAGCAGTACTTC. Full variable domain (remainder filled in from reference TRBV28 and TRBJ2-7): DVKVTQSSRYLVKRTGEKVFLECVQDMDHENMFWYRQDPGLGLRLIYFSYDVKMKEKGDIPEGYSVSREKKERFSLILESASTNQTSMYLCASSRVTTGNEQYFGPGTRLTVT.

This CDR3 is CASSQDWARSYEQYF. The CDR3 nucleotides read TGTGCCAGCAGCCAAGACTGGGCGAGGTCCTACGAGCAGTACTTC. The rearrangement uses TRBV14 and TRBJ2-7; D ambiguous. The germline gives CDR1 SGHDN, CDR2 FVKESK. CDR3 length: 15 amino acids. Trimming stripped 0 bases from V and 1 base from J, with 10 bases between.

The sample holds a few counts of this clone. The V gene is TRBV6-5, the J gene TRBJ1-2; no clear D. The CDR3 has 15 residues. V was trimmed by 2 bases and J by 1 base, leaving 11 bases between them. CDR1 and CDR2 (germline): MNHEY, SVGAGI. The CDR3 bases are TGTGCCAGCAGTTACCTTGGCGGCCTTAACTATGGCTACACCTTC. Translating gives CASSYLGGLNYGYTF.

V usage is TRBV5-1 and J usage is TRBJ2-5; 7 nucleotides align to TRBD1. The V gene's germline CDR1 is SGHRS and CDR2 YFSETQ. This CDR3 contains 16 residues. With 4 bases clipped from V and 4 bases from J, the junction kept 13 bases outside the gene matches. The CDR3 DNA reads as TGCGCCAGCAGCCCGACAGGGTATCTTGATCGAGAGACCCAGTACTTC. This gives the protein CASSPTGYLDRETQYF.

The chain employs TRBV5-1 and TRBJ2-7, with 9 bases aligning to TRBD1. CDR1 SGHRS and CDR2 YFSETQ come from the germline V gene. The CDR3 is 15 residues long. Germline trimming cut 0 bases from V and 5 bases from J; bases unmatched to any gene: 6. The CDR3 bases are TGCGCCAGCAGCTTGGCGGGACAGGGAGGCAACGAGCAGTACTTC. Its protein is CASSLAGQGGNEQYF.

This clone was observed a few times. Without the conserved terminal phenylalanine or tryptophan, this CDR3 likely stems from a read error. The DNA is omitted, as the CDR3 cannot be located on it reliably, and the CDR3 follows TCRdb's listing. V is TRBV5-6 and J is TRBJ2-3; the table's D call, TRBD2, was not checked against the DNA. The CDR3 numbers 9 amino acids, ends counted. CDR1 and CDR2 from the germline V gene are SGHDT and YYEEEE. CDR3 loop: CASSYNRTR.

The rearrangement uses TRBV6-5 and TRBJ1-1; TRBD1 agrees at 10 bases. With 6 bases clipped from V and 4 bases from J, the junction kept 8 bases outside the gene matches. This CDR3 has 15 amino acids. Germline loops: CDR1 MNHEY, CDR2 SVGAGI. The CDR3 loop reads CASSNRQGAVTEAFF. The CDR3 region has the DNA TGTGCCAGCAGCAATCGACAGGGGGCGGTCACTGAAGCTTTCTTT.

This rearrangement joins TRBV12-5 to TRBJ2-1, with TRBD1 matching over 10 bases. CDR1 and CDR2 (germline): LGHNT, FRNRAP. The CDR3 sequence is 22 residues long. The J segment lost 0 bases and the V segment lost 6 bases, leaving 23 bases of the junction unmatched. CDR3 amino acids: CASGKTGGPSLSGPSSYNEQFF. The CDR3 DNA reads TGTGCTAGTGGAAAGACAGGGGGCCCTTCCTTAAGCGGGCCGAGCTCCTACAATGAGCAGTTCTTC.

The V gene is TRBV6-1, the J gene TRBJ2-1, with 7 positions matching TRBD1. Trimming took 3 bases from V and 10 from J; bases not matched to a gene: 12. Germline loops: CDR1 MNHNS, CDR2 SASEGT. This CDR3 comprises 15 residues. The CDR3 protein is CASSDVTGSIAEQFF. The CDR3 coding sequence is TGTGCCAGCAGTGACGTGACAGGGAGCATAGCGGAGCAGTTCTTC.

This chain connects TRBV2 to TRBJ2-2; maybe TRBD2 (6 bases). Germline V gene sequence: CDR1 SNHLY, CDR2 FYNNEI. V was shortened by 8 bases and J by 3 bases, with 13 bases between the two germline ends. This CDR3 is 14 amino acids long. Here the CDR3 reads CASGMGGDTGELFF. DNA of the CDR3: TGTGCCAGCGGAATGGGGGGTGACACCGGGGAGCTGTTTTTT. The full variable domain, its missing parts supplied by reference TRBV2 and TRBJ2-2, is EPEVTQTPSHQVTQMGQEVILRCVPISNHLYFYWYRQILGQKVEFLVSFYNNEISEKSEIFDDQFSVERPDGSNFTLKIRSTKLEDSAMYFCASGMGGDTGELFFGEGSRLTVL.

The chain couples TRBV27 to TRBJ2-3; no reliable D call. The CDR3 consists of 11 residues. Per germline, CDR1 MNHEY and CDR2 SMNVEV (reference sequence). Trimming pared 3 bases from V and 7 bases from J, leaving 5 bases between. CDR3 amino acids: CASSLGNTQYF. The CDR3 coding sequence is TGTGCCAGCAGTTTGGGCAATACGCAGTATTTT.

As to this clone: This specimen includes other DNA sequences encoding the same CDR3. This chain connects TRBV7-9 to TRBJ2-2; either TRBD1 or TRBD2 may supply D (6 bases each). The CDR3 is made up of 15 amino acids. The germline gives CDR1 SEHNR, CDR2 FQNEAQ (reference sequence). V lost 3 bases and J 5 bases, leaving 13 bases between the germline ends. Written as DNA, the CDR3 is TGTGCCAGCAGCTTCCGGCAGGGGAGGACCGGGGAGCTGTTTTTT. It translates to CASSFRQGRTGELFF.

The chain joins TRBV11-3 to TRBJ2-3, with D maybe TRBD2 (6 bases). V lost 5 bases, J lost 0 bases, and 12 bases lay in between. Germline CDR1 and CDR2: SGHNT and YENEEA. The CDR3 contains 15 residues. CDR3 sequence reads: CASSIGLTSTDTQYF. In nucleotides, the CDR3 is TGTGCCAGCAGCATAGGACTAACTAGCACAGATACGCAGTATTTT.

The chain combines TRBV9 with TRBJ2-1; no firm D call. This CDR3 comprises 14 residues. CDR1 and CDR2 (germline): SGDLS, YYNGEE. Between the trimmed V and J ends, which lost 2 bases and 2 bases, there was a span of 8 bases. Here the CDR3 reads CASSVIPTYNEQFF. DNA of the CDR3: TGTGCCAGCAGCGTCATTCCGACCTACAATGAGCAGTTCTTC.

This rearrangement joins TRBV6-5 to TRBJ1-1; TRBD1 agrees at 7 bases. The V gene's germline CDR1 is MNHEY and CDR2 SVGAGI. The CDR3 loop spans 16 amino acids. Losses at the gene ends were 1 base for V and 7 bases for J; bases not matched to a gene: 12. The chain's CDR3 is CASSYFPGGSTGEAFF. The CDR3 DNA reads TGTGCCAGCAGTTACTTTCCAGGGGGGTCGACCGGTGAAGCTTTCTTT.

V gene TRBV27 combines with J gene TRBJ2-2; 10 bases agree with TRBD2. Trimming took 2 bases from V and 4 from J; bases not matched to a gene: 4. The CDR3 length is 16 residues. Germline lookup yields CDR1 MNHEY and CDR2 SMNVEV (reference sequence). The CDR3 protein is CASSLLAGVGTGELFF. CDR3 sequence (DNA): TGTGCCAGCAGTTTACTAGCGGGAGTCGGCACCGGGGAGCTGTTTTTT.

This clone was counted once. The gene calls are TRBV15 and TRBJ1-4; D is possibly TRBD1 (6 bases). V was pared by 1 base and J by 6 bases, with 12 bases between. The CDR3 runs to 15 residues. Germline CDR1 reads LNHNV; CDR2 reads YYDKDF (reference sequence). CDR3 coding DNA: TGTGCCACCAGCAGAGCCCGCAGGGGTGATGAAAAACTGTTTTTT. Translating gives CATSRARRGDEKLFF.

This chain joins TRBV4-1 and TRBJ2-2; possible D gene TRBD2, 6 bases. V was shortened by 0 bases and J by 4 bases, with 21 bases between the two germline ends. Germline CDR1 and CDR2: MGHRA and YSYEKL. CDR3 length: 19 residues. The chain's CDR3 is CASSQDRLAQMRGTGELFF. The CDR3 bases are TGCGCCAGCAGCCAAGATCGGCTAGCGCAAATGCGGGGCACCGGGGAGCTGTTTTTT.

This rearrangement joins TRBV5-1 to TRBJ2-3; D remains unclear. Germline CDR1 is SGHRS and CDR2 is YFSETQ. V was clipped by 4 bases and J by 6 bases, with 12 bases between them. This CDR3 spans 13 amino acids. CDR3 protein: CASSPFLRDTQYF. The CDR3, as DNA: TGCGCCAGCAGCCCTTTTTTACGTGATACGCAGTATTTT.

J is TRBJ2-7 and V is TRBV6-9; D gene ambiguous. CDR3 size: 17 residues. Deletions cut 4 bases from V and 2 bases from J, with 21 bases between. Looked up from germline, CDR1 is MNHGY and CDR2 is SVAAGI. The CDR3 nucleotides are TGTGCCAGCAGTTTTGCTAGTTTGCGGATGCCCCCCTACGAGCAGTACTTC. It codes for CASSFASLRMPPYEQYF.

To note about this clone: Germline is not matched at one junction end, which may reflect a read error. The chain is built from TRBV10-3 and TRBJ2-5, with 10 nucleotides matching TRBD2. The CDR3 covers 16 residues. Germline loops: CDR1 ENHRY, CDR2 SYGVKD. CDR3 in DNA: TGTGCCACCAGTCCCCTCCTAGCGGGAGTAGGAGAGACCCAGTACTTC. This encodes CATSPLLAGVGETQYF.